Listed below are T cell receptor beta chains from one sample, sequenced in a study of shared clonotypes between healthy human individuals. Generated by immunoSEQ multiplex PCR, the TCRdb table keeps only in-frame clones and is missing some. The sample lists around 2,000,000 clones; approximately 94% were seen once. The sample consisted of naive CD8+ T cells sorted from blood. The receptors derive from a man between 18 and 35 years old in good health. CDR3s include the opening cysteine and the closing phenylalanine or tryptophan. The D gene is left open where the match is weak. Expanded clones get a size class; other rows say once, few or many, or leave the size out.

.,TRBD2,TRBV13,TRBJ2-3,TGTGCCAGCAGCTTAGCAGGGGGACTAGCGGGAGGATTGGATACGCAGTATTTT,CASSLAGGLAGGLDTQYF
.,TRBD1,TRBV5-3,TRBJ1-3,TGTGCCAGAAGCTCGACGGGGAAAGGGGGCAGTGGAAACACCATATATTTT,CARSSTGKGGSGNTIYF
.,.,TRBV6-5,TRBJ1-1,TGTGCCAGCAGTTACGGGCAGCCACCTGAAGCTTTCTTT,CASSYGQPPEAFF
.,TRBD1,TRBV9,TRBJ2-1,TGTGCCAGCAGCGTTGGACAGGGGTCCACCAGCTCCTACAATGAGCAGTTCTTC,CASSVGQGSTSSYNEQFF
.,.,TRBV30,TRBJ2-1,TGTGCCTGGAGCCCAGAGAGCTCCTACAATGAGCAGTTCTTC,CAWSPESSYNEQFF
.,TRBD2,TRBV11-2,TRBJ2-7,TGTGCCAGCAGCTATACTAGCGGCAGCTCCTACGAGCAGTACTTC,CASSYTSGSSYEQYF
.,.,TRBV6-1,TRBJ1-2,TGTGCCAGCAGTGACCTGGGCCCTTACTATGGCTACACCTTC,CASSDLGPYYGYTF
.,.,TRBV10-3,TRBJ1-5,TGTGCCATCAGTGCGTATCCCACGCCGGGGAATGGGATGGGAGGCCCTAATCAGCCCCAGCATTTT,CAISAYPTPGNGMGGPNQPQHF
.,.,TRBV5-6,TRBJ1-6,TGTGCCAGCAGCTTGGGGACACTAAATTCACCCCTCCACTTT,CASSLGTLNSPLHF
.,TRBD2,TRBV4-1,TRBJ2-3,TGCGCCAGCAGCCAGGGACTAGCTAGCACAGATACGCAGTATTTT,CASSQGLASTDTQYF
.,.,TRBV18,TRBJ2-5,TGTGCCAGCTCACCTCCACAAGAGACCCAGTACTTC,CASSPPQETQYF
.,.,TRBV7-9,TRBJ2-2,TGTGCCAGCAGCTCCATGGCGTACGCGAACACCGGGGAGCTGTTTTTT,CASSSMAYANTGELFF
.,.,TRBV5-8,TRBJ2-1,TGTGCCAGCAGCTACCATGAGCAGTTCTTC,CASSYHEQFF
.,TRBD2,TRBV6-9,TRBJ2-7,TGTGCCAGCAGCCAACTACTAGCGGGGGCATTCTACGAGCAGTACTTC,CASSQLLAGAFYEQYF
.,TRBD1,TRBV4-1,TRBJ1-2,TGCGCCAGCAGCCTCCCGAGGGCAGGGGGCGCGTGGGGCTACACCTTC,CASSLPRAGGAWGYTF
.,.,TRBV5-4,TRBJ2-3,TGTGCCAGCAGCGCTAGATGGGCAGATACGCAGTATTTT,CASSARWADTQYF
.,TRBD1,TRBV6-5,TRBJ1-1,TGTGCCAGCAGTTACGAACAGGGGGCTATTGAAGCTTTCTTT,CASSYEQGAIEAFF
.,.,TRBV7-9,TRBJ2-7,TGTGCCAGCAGCTTGGGGGGTATGAACTACGAGCAGTACTTC,CASSLGGMNYEQYF
.,TRBD1,TRBV9,TRBJ1-1,TGTGCCAGCAGCGTAACTGGGACAGCACATTATGAAGCTTTCTTT,CASSVTGTAHYEAFF
.,TRBD1,TRBV6-5,TRBJ1-1,TGTGCCTCCTCCGGGACAGTGAACACTGAAGCTTTCTTT,CASSGTVNTEAFF
.,.,TRBV10-2,TRBJ1-2,TGCGCCAGCAACGGGGGGCTTAATCCTAACTATGGCTACACCTTC,CASNGGLNPNYGYTF
.,TRBD1,TRBV5-4,TRBJ2-3,TGTGCCAGCAGCTTGGGGCTCGGGACAGGGTATGCAGATACGCAGTATTTT,CASSLGLGTGYADTQYF
.,TRBD1,TRBV7-9,TRBJ1-1,TGTGCCAGCAGCTCCCCGGGGGACAGGGACCCCGACACTGAAGCTTTCTTT,CASSSPGDRDPDTEAFF
.,.,TRBV9,TRBJ2-3,TGTGCCAGCAGCTCCCGGGACTCCCGTTCAGATACGCAGTATTTT,CASSSRDSRSDTQYF
.,.,TRBV7-6,TRBJ2-6,TGTGCCAGCAGCTTAGAAATGGAACTGTACTCTGGGGCCAACGTCCTGACTTTC,CASSLEMELYSGANVLTF
.,TRBD2,TRBV5-1,TRBJ2-3,TGCGCCAGCAGCTTAGCGGGGGCGGTCACAGATACGCAGTATTTT,CASSLAGAVTDTQYF
.,.,TRBV7-9,TRBJ2-1,TGTGCCAGCAGCTTAGTGATATCTGAGCAGTTCTTC,CASSLVISEQFF
.,TRBD2,TRBV28,TRBJ2-1,TGTGCCAGCAGTTTAGGAAGGGGACTAGTATCTTCCATGAGCTCCTACAATGAGCAGTTCTTC,CASSLGRGLVSSMSSYNEQFF
.,.,TRBV4-1,TRBJ2-1,TGCGCCAGCAGCCAAGGCGGGGACAATGAGCAGTTCTTC,CASSQGGDNEQFF
.,TRBD1,TRBV7-6,TRBJ2-1,TGTGCCAGCAGCCCAACCCGACAGGGCTATGAGCAGTTCTTC,CASSPTRQGYEQFF
.,.,TRBV10-3,TRBJ2-5,TGTGCCATCAGTGGCCGGGGGCAGGGAGGGCCGGAAGAGACCCAGTACTTC,CAISGRGQGGPEETQYF
.,.,TRBV27,TRBJ2-7,TGTGCCAGCAGTTTATCTGGCGGGGCCGTCAACGAGCAGTACTTC,CASSLSGGAVNEQYF
.,.,TRBV13,TRBJ1-4,TGTGCCAGCAGCTCCCGAAAGCTCAATGAAAAACTGTTTTTT,CASSSRKLNEKLFF
.,TRBD2,TRBV4-1,TRBJ2-1,TGCGCCAGCAGCCAAGAGCCTAGCGGGGGGGCCCTCGATGAGCAGTTCTTC,CASSQEPSGGALDEQFF
.,.,TRBV4-1,TRBJ1-1,TGCGCCAGCAGCCAAAAACAGGGTATCACTGAAGCTTTCTTT,CASSQKQGITEAFF
.,.,TRBV9,TRBJ2-3,TGTGCCAGCAGCGTAGAGGAGGGGATCACAGATACGCAGTATTTT,CASSVEEGITDTQYF
.,TRBD1,TRBV29-1,TRBJ2-1,TGCAGCTGGGAACAGGGGGGAAATGAGCAGTTCTTC,CSWEQGGNEQFF
.,.,TRBV29-1,TRBJ1-2,TGCAGCGTTGACAGGGACGGTAACTATGGCTACACCTTC,CSVDRDGNYGYTF
.,.,TRBV4-1,TRBJ2-7,TGCGCCAGCAGCCAAGGATTAATCTACGAGCAGTACTTC,CASSQGLIYEQYF
.,TRBD2,TRBV9,TRBJ2-3,TGTGCCAGCAGCGTAGGAGCGGGAACTAGCACAGATACGCAGTATTTT,CASSVGAGTSTDTQYF
.,TRBD2,TRBV19,TRBJ2-5,TGTGCCAGTAGTTTCCGACTAGCGGGTGGGGAGACCCAGTACTTC,CASSFRLAGGETQYF
.,.,TRBV11-2,TRBJ1-1,TGTGCCAGCAGCTTAGTGGGGGGGTCGCCCACTGAAGCTTTCTTT,CASSLVGGSPTEAFF
.,TRBD2,TRBV11-2,TRBJ2-6,TGTGCCAGCAGCTTTAGCGGGGGAACCTCTGGGGCCAACGTCCTGACTTTC,CASSFSGGTSGANVLTF
.,.,TRBV6-5,TRBJ2-2,TGTGCCAGCAGTTACTCGGCAGGGAACGGGGAGCTGTTTTTT,CASSYSAGNGELFF
.,.,TRBV29-1,TRBJ2-1,TGCAGCGTTGACTACCTCTCCTACAATGAGCAGTTCTTC,CSVDYLSYNEQFF
.,.,TRBV18,TRBJ2-1,TGTGCCAGCTCACCGGCAAACAATGAGCAGTTCTTC,CASSPANNEQFF
.,TRBD1,TRBV27,TRBJ1-1,TGTGCCAGCAGTTCGGACAGGTTCACTGAAGCTTTCTTT,CASSSDRFTEAFF
.,.,TRBV10-2,TRBJ2-7,TGCGCCAGCAAAGGGGGAGGGACCTACGAGCAGTACTTC,CASKGGGTYEQYF
once,TRBD2,TRBV27,TRBJ2-1,TGTGCCAGCAGTCTACTGGGGGTAGCGGGGAGTTCATACAATGAGCAGTTCTTC,CASSLLGVAGSSYNEQFF
.,.,TRBV5-1,TRBJ2-7,TGCGCCAGCAGCTTGGACTCGCCTTTCTACGAGCAGTACTTC,CASSLDSPFYEQYF
.,.,TRBV7-9,TRBJ1-5,TGTGCCAGCAGCGGAGGAGGGGGGCAAAGCAATCAGCCCCAGCATTTT,CASSGGGGQSNQPQHF
.,.,TRBV28,TRBJ1-5,TGTGCCAGCAGTTTTTCGGGGTTCAATCAGCCCCAGCATTTT,CASSFSGFNQPQHF
once,.,TRBV7-9,TRBJ2-1,TGTGCCAGCAGCTCCACGATAGCGGTAAGCTCCTACAATGAGCAGTTCTTC,CASSSTIAVSSYNEQFF
.,.,TRBV27,TRBJ2-1,TGTGCCAGCAGCGTCGGGCGGATAAATGAGCAGTTCTTC,CASSVGRINEQFF
once,.,TRBV7-8,TRBJ1-1,TGTGCCAGCAGCTTATCGCCCGGGACAACTGAGGCTTTCTTT,CASSLSPGTTEAFF
.,TRBD1,TRBV10-3,TRBJ1-2,TGTGCCATCAGTGAGAGGACAGGGTCACTTAACTATGGCTACACCTTC,CAISERTGSLNYGYTF
.,TRBD1,TRBV18,TRBJ1-5,TGTGCCAGCTCACCCGGACAGGGGGAACAGCCCCAGCATTTT,CASSPGQGEQPQHF